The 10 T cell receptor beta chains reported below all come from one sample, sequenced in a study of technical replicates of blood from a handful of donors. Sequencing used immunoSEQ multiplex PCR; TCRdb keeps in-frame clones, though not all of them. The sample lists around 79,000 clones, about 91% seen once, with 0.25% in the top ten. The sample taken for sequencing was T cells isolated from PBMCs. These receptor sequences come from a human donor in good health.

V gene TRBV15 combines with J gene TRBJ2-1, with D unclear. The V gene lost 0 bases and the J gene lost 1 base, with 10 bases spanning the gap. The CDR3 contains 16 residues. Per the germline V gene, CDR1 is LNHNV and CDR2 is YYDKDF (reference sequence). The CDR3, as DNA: TGTGCCACCAGCAGAGATCGTCTAGATTCCTACAATGAGCAGTTCTTC. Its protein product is CATSRDRLDSYNEQFF.

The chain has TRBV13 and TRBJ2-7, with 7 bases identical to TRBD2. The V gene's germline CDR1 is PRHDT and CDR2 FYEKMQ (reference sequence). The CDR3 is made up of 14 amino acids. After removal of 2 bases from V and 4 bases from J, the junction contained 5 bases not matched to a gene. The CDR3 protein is CASSLRGGGYEQYF. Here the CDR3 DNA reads TGTGCCAGCAGCTTAAGAGGCGGGGGTTACGAGCAGTACTTC.

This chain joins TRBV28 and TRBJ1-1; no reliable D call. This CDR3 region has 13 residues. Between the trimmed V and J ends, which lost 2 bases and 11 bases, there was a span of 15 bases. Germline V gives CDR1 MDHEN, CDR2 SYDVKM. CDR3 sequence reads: CASSLTAAERAFF. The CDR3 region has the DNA TGTGCCAGCAGTTTAACAGCCGCTGAAAGGGCTTTCTTT.

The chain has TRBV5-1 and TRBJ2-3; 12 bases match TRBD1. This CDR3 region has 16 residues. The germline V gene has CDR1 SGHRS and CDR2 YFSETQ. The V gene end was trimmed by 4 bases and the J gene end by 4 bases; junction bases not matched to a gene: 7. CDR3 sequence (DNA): TGCGCCAGCAGCCCGACGGGACAGGGGGCCTCAGATACGCAGTATTTT. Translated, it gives CASSPTGQGASDTQYF.

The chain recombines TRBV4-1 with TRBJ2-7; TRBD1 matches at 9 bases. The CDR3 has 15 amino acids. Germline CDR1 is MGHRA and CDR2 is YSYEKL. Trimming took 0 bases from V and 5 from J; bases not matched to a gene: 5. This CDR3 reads CASSQDGQGYDEQYF. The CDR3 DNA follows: TGCGCCAGCAGCCAAGATGGACAGGGGTACGACGAGCAGTACTTC.

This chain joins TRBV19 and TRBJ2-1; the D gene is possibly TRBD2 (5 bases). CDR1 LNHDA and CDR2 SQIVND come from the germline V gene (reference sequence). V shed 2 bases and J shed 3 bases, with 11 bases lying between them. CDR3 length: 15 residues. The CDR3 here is CASSILTGGYNEQFF. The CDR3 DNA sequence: TGTGCCAGTAGTATACTAACTGGAGGCTACAATGAGCAGTTCTTC.

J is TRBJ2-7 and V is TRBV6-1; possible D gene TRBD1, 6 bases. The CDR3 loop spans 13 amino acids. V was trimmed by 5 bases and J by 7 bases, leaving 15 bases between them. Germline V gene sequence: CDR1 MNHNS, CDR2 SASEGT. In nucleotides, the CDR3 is TGTGCCAGCAGTATTACAGGGAACAGGGAGCAGTACTTC. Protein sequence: CASSITGNREQYF.

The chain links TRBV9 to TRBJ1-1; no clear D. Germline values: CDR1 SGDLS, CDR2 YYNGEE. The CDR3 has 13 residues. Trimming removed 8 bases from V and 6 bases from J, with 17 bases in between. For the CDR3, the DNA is TGTGCCAGTACCCCCCAGACTGCCTCTGAAGCTTTCTTT. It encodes CASTPQTASEAFF.

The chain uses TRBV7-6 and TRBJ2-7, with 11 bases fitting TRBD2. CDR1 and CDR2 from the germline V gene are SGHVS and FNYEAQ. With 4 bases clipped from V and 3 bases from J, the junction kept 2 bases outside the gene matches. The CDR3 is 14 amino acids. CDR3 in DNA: TGTGCCAGCAGCTCCGGACTAGCGGGCTACGAGCAGTACTTC. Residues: CASSSGLAGYEQYF. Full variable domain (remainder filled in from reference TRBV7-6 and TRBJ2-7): GAGVSQSPRYKVTKRGQDVALRCDPISGHVSLYWYRQALGQGPEFLTYFNYEAQQDKSGLPNDRFSAERPEGSISTLTIQRTEQRDSAMYRCASSSGLAGYEQYFGPGTRLTVT.

The CDR3 DNA reads as TGTGCCAGTAGTATAGCAGGGTTGGATCCCTACGAGCAGTACTTC. This translates into CASSIAGLDPYEQYF. The chain uses TRBV19 and TRBJ2-7; D perhaps matches TRBD1 (5 bases). Per the germline V gene, CDR1 is LNHDA and CDR2 is SQIVND (reference sequence). V was cut by 1 base and J by 2 bases, with 12 bases left in between. This CDR3 has 15 amino acids.